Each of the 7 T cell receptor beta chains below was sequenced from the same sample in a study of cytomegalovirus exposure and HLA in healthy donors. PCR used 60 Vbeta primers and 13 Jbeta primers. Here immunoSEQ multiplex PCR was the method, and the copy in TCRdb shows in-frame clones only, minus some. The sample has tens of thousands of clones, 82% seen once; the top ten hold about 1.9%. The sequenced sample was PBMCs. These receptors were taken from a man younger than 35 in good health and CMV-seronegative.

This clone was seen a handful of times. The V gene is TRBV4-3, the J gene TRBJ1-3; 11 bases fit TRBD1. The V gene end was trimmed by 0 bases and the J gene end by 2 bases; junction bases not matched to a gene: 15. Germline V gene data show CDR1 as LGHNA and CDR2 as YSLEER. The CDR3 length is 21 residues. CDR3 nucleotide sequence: TGCGCCAGCAGCCAAGAAGCTTTGGCTGGACAGGGGGCACTAGCTGGAAACACCATATATTTT. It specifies CASSQEALAGQGALAGNTIYF.

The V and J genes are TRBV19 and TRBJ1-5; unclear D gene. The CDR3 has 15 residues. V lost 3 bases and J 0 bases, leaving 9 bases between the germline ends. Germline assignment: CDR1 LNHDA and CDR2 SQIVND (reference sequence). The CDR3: CASSITKYSNQPQHF. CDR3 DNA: TGTGCCAGTAGTATCACAAAATATAGCAATCAGCCCCAGCATTTT.

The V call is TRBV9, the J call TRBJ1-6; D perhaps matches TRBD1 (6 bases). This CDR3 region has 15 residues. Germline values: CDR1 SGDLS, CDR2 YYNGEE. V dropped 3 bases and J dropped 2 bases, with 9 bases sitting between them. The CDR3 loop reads CASSGDITYNSPLHF. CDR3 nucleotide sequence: TGTGCCAGCAGCGGGGACATCACCTATAATTCACCCCTCCACTTT.

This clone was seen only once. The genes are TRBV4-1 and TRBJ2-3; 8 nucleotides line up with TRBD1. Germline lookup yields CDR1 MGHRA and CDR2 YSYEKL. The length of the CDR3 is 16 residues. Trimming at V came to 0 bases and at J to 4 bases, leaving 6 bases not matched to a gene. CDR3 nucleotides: TGCGCCAGCAGCCAAGAGCAGGGGGCTTATGCAGATACGCAGTATTTT. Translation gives CASSQEQGAYADTQYF.

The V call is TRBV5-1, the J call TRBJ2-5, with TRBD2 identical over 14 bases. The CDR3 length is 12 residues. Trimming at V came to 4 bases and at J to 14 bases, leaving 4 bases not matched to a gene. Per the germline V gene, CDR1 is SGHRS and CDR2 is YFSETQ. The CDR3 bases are TGCGCCAGCAGCCCGGGACTAGCGGGAGAATACTTC. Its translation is CASSPGLAGEYF.

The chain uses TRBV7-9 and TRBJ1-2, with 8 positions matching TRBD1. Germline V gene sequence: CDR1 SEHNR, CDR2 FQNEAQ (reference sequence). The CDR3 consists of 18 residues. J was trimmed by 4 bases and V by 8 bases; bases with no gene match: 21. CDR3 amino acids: CASASRMETGANLYGYTF. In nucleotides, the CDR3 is TGTGCCAGCGCATCTCGAATGGAGACAGGGGCGAACCTCTATGGCTACACCTTC.

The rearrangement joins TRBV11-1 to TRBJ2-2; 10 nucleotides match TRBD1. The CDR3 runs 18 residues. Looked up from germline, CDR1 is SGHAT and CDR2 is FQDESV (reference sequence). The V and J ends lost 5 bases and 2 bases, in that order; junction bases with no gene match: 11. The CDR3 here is CASSRPGTGVVNTGELFF. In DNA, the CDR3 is TGTGCCAGCAGCCGTCCCGGGACAGGGGTCGTCAACACCGGGGAGCTGTTTTTT.